This TCR beta chain was sequenced during a study of blood T cell repertoires in COVID-19 (dated by TCRdb to the early 2020s). Regarding the study in general: Samples covering the acute and convalescent phases of COVID-19 were provided by collaborators in the United States, Italy and Spain. The prospective study material was composed of cDNA or gDNA derived from T cells, B-cell-depleted T cells, or PBMCs. The dataset comprised deeply sampled blood TCRbeta repertoires from subjects exposed to, actively infected with, or recovered from COVID-19. The repertoires were made available in a free public database intended to serve as a resource for research on the immune response to SARS-CoV-2. Samples came from the ongoing ImmuneRACE study (first 160 participants) plus 1,254 subjects from 6 global collaborators. Sample metadata almost always included a de-identified subject ID, COVID-19 status, age in years and sex. Where available, HLA class I and class II types were taken from metadata supplied by the sample provider and were not determined by assay-based typing. Overall study outcomes, separate from this receptor: Clinical and demographic metadata were provided uncurated, with the amount varying by source and participant.

TCRbeta CDR3 regions were amplified from genomic DNA using the immunoSEQ Assay, a bias-controlled multiplex PCR. In the source study's methods: The number of nucleated cells in each sample was estimated by amplification of reference gene primers within the assay. Sequence reads were collapsed and filtered to measure the absolute abundance of every unique TCRbeta CDR3 rearrangement. For each sample, productive Simpson clonality was calculated by taking the square root of Simpson's diversity index across productive rearrangements. TCRdb limited this immuneACCESS table to in-frame rearrangements with V and J called. A share of clones is missing; checked studies link under half to unresolved V genes, and the rest is unexplained. D and trimming were read from the DNA, whereas the V and J calls and clone size are those reported in that table. The sample table shows about 98,000 clones, and over 65% are seen once. The ten largest account for 3.5% to 5% of the sample.

Including cysteine and phenylalanine, the CDR3 has 15 amino acids. Only the CDR3 region is kept as DNA, spanning 45 bases read in frame from base 1. Via the germline V gene (reference sequence), CDR1 is SGHNT and CDR2 YYREEE. Trimming accounts for 4 bases at V and 0 bases at J, while the number of junction bases matched to no gene is 6. About this clone itself: This receptor's antigen is unknown. The record has no base qualities; no much larger clone is one base away.

Each collaborating institution followed its own protocols to collect whole blood in K2EDTA tubes. Collaborator samples were shipped for TCRbeta analysis as frozen whole blood, isolated PBMCs, or DNA extracted from either sample type. The V and J segments used are TRBV5-4 and TRBJ2-7, and TRBD2 matches 8 of the central bases. Sequences were obtained from peripheral blood. This sequence was found in a human donor in a cohort sampled during active COVID-19. The encoded CDR3 is CASSRSGGRSYEQYF. The sequence in DNA is TGTGCCAGCAGCCGAAGCGGGGGCCGCTCCTACGAGCAGTACTTC.